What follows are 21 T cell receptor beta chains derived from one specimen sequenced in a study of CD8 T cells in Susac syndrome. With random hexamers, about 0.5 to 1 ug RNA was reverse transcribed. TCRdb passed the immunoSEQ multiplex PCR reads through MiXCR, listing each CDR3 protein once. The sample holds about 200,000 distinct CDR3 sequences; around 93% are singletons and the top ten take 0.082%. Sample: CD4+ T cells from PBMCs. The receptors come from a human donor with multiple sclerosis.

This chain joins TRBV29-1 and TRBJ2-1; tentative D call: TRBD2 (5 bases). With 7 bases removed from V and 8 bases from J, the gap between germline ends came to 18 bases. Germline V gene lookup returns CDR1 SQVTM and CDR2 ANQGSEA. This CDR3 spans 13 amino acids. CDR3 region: CSAGWQAGDEQFF. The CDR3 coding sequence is TGCAGCGCCGGATGGCAGGCCGGGGATGAGCAGTTCTTC.

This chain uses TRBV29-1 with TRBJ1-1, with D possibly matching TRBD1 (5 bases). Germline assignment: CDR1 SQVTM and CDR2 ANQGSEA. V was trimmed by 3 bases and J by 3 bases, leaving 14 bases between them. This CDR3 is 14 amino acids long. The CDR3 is CSVEGGRADTEAFF. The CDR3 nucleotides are TGCAGCGTTGAGGGCGGCAGGGCGGACACTGAAGCTTTCTTT.

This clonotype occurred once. The CDR3 region is CASSLDRGSEKLFF. The DNA of the CDR3 is TGTGCCAGCAGCCTTGACAGGGGGAGTGAAAAACTGTTTTTT. The V call is TRBV7-9, the J call TRBJ1-4, with 9 nucleotides matching TRBD1. CDR1 and CDR2 (germline): SEHNR, FQNEAQ (reference sequence). The CDR3 totals 14 residues. Trimming at V came to 5 bases and at J to 7 bases, leaving 5 bases not matched to a gene.

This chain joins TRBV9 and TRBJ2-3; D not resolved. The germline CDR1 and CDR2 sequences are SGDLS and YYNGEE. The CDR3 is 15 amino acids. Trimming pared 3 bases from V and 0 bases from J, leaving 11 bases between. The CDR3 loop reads CASSGQALSTDTQYF. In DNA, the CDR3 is TGTGCCAGCAGCGGACAAGCTCTTAGCACAGATACGCAGTATTTT.

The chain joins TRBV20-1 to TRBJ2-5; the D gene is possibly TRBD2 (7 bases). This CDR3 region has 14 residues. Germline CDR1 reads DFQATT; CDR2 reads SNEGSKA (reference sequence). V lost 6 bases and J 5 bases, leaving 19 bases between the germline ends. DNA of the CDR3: TGCAGTGCCGAAGGGGGAGGGGGTCGCGAGACCCAGTACTTC. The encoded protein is CSAEGGGGRETQYF.

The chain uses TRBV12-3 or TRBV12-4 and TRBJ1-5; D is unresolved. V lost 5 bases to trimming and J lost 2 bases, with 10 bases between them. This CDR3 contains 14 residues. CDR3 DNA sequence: TGTGCCAGCAGTCCCCAGGTTGGCAATCAGCCCCAGCATTTT. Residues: CASSPQVGNQPQHF.

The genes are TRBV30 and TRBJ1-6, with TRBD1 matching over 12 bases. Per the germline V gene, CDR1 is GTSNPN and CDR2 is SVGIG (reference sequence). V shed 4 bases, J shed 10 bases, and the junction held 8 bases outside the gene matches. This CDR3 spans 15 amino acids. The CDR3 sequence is CAWIVGQGAISPLHF. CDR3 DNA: TGTGCCTGGATTGTGGGACAGGGGGCAATATCACCCCTCCACTTT.

CDR3 residues: CAWRSYNEQFF. The CDR3 nucleotides read TGTGCCTGGAGGTCCTACAATGAGCAGTTCTTC. The chain employs TRBV30 and TRBJ2-1; unclear D gene. The germline CDR1 and CDR2 sequences are GTSNPN and SVGIG (reference sequence). Trimming took 3 bases from V and 1 from J, leaving 1 base between them. The CDR3 spans 11 residues.

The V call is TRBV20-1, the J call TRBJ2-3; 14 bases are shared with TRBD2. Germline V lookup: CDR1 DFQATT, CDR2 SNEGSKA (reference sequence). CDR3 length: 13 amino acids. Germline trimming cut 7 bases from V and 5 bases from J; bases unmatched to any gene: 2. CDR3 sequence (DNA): TGCAGTGGAGGACTAGCGGGGGGAGATACGCAGTATTTT. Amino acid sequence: CSGGLAGGDTQYF.

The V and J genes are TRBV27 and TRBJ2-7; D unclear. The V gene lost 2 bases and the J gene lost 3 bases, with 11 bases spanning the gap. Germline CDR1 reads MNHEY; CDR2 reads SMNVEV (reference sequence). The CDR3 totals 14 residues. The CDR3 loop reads CASSLTVGSYEQYV. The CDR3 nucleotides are TGTGCCAGCAGTTTAACCGTGGGCAGCTACGAGCAGTACGTC.

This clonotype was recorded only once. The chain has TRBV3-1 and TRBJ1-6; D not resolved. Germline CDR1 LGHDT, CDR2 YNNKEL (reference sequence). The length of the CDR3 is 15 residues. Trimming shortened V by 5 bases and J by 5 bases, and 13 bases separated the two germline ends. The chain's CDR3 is CASSVKTGHNSPLHF. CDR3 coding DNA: TGTGCCAGCAGCGTTAAGACCGGACATAATTCACCCCTCCACTTT.

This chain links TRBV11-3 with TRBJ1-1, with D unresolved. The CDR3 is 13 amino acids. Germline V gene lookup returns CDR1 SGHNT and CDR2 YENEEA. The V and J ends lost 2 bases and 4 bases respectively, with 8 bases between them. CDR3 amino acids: CASSLNSRTEAFF. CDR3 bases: TGTGCCAGCAGCTTAAACAGCCGCACTGAAGCTTTCTTT.

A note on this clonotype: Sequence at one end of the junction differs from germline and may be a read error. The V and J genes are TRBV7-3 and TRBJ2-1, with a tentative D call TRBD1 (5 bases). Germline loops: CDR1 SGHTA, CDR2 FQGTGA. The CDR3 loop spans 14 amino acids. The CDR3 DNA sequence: TGTGCCAGCAGCTTAGGGTGGGGCTACGATGAGCAGTTCTTC. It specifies CASSLGWGYDEQFF.

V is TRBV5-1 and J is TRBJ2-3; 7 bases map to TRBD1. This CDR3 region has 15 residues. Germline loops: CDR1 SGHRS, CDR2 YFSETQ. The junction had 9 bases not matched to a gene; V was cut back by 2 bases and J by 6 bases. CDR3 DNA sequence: TGCGCCAGCAGCTTAGAGCCAGGGGGAAGGGATACGCAGTATTTT. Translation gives CASSLEPGGRDTQYF.

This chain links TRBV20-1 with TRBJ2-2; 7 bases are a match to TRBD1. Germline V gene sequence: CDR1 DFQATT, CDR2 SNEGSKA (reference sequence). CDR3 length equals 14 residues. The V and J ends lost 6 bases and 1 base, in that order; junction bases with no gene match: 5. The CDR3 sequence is CSAPRTGNTGELFF. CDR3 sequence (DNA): TGCAGTGCACCCAGGACAGGGAACACCGGGGAGCTGTTTTTT.

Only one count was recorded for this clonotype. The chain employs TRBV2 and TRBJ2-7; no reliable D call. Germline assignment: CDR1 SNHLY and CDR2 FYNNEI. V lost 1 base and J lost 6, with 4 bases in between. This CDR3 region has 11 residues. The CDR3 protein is CASSEESEQYF. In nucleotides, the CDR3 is TGTGCCAGCAGTGAAGAGTCCGAGCAGTACTTC.

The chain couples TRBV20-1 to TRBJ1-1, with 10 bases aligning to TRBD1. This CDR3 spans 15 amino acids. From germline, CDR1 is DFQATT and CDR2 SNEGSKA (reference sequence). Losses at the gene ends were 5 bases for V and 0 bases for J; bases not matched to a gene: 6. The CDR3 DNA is TGCAGTGCTTTCCGGGACAGGGGACTGAACACTGAAGCTTTCTTT. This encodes CSAFRDRGLNTEAFF.

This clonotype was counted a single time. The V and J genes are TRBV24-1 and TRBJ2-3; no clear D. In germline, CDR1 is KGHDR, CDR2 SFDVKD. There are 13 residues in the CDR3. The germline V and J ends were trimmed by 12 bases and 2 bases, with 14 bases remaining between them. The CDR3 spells CAVCDGYTDTQYF. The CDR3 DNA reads TGTGCCGTTTGTGACGGTTACACAGATACGCAGTATTTT.

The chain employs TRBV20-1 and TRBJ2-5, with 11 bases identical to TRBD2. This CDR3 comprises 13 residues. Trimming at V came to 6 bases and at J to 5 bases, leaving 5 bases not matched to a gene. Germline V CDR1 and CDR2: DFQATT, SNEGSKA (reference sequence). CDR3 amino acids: CSAPTSGVETQYF. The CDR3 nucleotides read TGCAGTGCCCCGACTAGCGGGGTTGAGACCCAGTACTTC.

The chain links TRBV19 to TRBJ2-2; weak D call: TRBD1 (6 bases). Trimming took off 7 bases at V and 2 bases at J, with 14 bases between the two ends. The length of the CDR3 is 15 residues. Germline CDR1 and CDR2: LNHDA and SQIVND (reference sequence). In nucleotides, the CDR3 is TGTGCCAGTACCATGAGGACAGATAACACCGGGGAGCTGTTTTTT. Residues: CASTMRTDNTGELFF. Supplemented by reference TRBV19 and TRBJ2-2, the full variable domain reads DGGITQSPKYLFRKEGQNVTLSCEQNLNHDAMYWYRQDPGQGLRLIYYSQIVNDFQKGDIAEGYSVSREKKESFPLTVTSAQKNPTAFYLCASTMRTDNTGELFFGEGSRLTVL.

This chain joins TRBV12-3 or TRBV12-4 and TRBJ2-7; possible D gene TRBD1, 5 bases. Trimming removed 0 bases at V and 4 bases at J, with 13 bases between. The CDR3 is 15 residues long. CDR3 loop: CASSLAGRERYEQYF. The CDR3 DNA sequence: TGTGCCAGCAGTTTAGCGGGCAGGGAACGGTACGAGCAGTACTTC.